Included here is one T cell receptor beta chain sequence, with context. Sequencing was performed with immunoSEQ multiplex PCR; in TCRdb, only in-frame clones are kept and a portion is missing. The sample has tens of thousands of clones; about nine tenths are singletons. V was clipped by 2 bases and J by 3 bases, with 2 bases between them. CDR1 ENHRY and CDR2 SYGVKD come from the germline V gene. There are 12 residues in the CDR3. This sample was taken from a study of technical replicates of blood from a few donors. The sample was T cells isolated from PBMCs. The receptor was isolated from a human donor in good health. The chain uses TRBV10-3 and TRBJ1-5; the D is unclear. The CDR3 coding sequence is TGTGCCATCAGTGAGCTCAATCAGCCCCAGCATTTT. Amino acids: CAISELNQPQHF.